Reported below is one TCR beta chain. Antigen unknown. Produced via immunoSEQ multiplex PCR; TCRdb's table is partial and in-frame only. The table lists some 8,700 clones, roughly three fifths of them singletons, with approximately 4.5% in the top ten. Trimming took 3 bases from V and 8 from J, leaving 19 bases between them. The CDR3 is made up of 16 amino acids. Germline CDR1 and CDR2: SEHNR and FQNEAQ (reference sequence). This sample was taken from a study of T cells in tumors after PD-1 blockade. Across the whole study: Prior checkpoint blockade, systemic immunosuppressant use, or anti-cancer therapy within 4 weeks excluded patients. During anti-PD-1 treatment, some patients continued daily vismodegib 150 mg. Study outcomes and limitations: Peripheral recruitment is suggested, as some novel exhausted tumor clones were in pre-treatment blood.

Site-matched primary tumor biopsies were taken before and after PD-1 blockade. The receptor was isolated from a human donor with basal cell carcinoma. This sequence joins TRBV7-9 and TRBJ1-4, with D possibly matching TRBD1 (6 bases). The source was tumor tissue, collected after anti-PD-1 treatment. The CDR3 DNA sequence: TGTGCCAGCAGCTTCTCACAGGGAGGATATACCGAAAAACTGTTTTTT. Translation: CASSFSQGGYTEKLFF.